Sequencing of this TCR beta chain was carried out in a study of vaccination effects on CD4 cells after COVID-19. Study overall: They grew approximately 2.1 million PBMC in each well, adding 8.5 to 10 IU/ml IL-2 and 10 ug/ml peptides. Findings and caveats of the study: Small numbers of convalescent patients limited the study. It also lacked early post-infection timepoints.

The V and J ends lost 6 bases and 2 bases, in that order; junction bases with no gene match: 7. The CDR3 spans 15 residues. CDR1 is SGHVS and CDR2 is FQNEAQ in the germline V gene. Subsequent to a culture period of about ten days, CD4+ T cells were isolated. Days 3 and 7 saw half the medium replaced with IL-2 medium. Repertoires were generated with immunoSEQ multiplex PCR, while TCRdb's copy carries only in-frame clones and drops some. The repertoire includes tens of thousands of clones, about 60% of them detected once, and roughly 9.2% sits in the top ten. As concerns this clone: Its antigen is unidentified.

Sequences were derived from CD4+ T cells from PBMCs cultured without peptide, sampled before COVID-19 vaccination. The sequence derives from a human donor who received a COVID-19 vaccine. This sequence joins TRBV7-8 and TRBJ2-3; TRBD2 aligns across 8 bases. The chain's CDR3 is CASRPPGLVTDTQYF. As DNA, the CDR3 is TGTGCCAGCAGACCACCGGGACTAGTCACAGATACGCAGTATTTT.